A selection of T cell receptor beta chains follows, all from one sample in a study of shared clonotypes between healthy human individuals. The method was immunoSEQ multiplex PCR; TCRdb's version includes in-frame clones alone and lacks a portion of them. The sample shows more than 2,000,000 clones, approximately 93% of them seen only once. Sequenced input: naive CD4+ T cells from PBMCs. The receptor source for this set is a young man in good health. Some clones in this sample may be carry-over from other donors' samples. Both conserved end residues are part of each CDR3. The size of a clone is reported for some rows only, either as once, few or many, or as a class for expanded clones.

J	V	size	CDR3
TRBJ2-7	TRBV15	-	CATSRDQRDLYEQYF
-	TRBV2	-	CASTEESLSSEQYF
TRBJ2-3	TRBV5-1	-	CASSLAATSGADTQYF
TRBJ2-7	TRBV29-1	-	CSVEGAGTAYEQYF
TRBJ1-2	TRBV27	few	CASSFRGTYGYTF
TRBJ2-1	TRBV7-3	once	CASSENHNEQFF
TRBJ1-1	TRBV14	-	CASSQRQGVNTEAFF
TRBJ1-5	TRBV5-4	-	CASSSQRGQPQHF
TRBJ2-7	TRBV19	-	CASSPRQGPYEQYF
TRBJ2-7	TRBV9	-	CASSATSGTSYEQYF
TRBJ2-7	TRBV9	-	CASSPDSLGAGGYEQYF
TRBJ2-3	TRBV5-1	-	CASSLAGSGDTQYF
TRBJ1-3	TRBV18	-	CASSPSGTFSGNTIYF
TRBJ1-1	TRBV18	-	CASSPGVVGTEAFF
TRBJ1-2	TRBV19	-	CASSMAVDYGYTF
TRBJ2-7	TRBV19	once	CASSIKGWGLAAYEQYF
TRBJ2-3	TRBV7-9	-	CASSSPQGRTDTQYF
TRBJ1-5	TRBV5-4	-	CASSFYGRDNQPQHF
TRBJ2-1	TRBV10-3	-	CAISGTSLNEQFF
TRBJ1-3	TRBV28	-	CASHVGSGNTIYF
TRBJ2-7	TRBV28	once	CASSQGPYEQYF
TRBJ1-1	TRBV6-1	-	CASSDLGRLNTEAFF
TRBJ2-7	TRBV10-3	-	CATEGTETYEQYF
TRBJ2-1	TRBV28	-	CASSLAQPNEQFF
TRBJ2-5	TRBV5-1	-	CASSVLAGGEETQYF
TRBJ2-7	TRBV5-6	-	CASASPGWEQYF
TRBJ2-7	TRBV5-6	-	CASSPGVYDNSYEQYF
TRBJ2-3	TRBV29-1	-	CSLLAGATDTQYF
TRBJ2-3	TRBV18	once	CASSPFQLRDRTQYF
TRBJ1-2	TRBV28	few	CASSEQGASGYTF
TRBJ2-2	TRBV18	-	CASSPPNSGSRGELFF
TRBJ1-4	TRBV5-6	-	CASSFGRGNEKLFF
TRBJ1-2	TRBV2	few	CASSRSTGRNYGYTF
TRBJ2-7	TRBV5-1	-	CASSLDGTSGNYEQYF
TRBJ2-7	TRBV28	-	CASSKTSGRAGSYEQYF
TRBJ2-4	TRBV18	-	CASSAMNRVENIQYF
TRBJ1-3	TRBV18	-	CASSPAVDPGNTIYF
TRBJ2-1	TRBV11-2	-	CASSLDRGGYNEQFF
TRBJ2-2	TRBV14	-	CASSQGVHAGELFF
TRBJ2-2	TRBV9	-	CASSSLTGELFF
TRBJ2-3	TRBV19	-	CASSPRTGADTQYF